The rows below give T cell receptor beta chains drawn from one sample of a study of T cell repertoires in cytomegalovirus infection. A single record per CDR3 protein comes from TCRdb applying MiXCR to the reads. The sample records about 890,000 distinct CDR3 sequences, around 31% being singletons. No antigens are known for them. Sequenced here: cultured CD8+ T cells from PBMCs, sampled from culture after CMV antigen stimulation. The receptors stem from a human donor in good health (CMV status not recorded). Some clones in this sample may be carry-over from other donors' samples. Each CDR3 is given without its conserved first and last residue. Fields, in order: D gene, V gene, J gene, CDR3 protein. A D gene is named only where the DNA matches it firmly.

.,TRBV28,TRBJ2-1,ATSYSNNEQF
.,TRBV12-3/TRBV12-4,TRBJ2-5,ASSLVGGRGSQETQY
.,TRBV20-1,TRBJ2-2,SAGRGETGELF
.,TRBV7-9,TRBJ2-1,ASSPGMDEQF
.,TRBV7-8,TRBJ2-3,ASSLEPGPSTDTQY
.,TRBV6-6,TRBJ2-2,ASSYGGSVTGELF
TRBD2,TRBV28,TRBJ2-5,ASRTPRAGGHQETQY
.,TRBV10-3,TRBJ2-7,AISESMSYEQY
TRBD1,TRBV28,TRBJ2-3,ASSLYPPDRETDTQY
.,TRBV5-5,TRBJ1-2,ASSYGSTYGYT
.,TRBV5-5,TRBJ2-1,ASSYPETGTDEQF